The T cell receptor beta chain described here comes from a study of blood T cells in healthy people across ages. Germline V lookup: CDR1 DFQATT, CDR2 SNEGSKA (reference sequence). V lost 1 base, J lost 0 bases, and 7 bases lay in between. This CDR3 has 14 amino acids. The authors ran a second PCR of roughly 6 to 12 cycles using a sample-barcoded 5' primer and a J-beta primer mix. From the 5' RACE reads, TCRdb called clonotypes with MiXCR, one entry per CDR3 protein. The table has 1.5 million to 2 million distinct CDR3 sequences, around 35% seen once. This clonotype was obtained from a woman younger than 45 in good health. The chain couples TRBV20-1 to TRBJ2-4, with a tentative D call TRBD2 (5 bases). The sample consisted of blood. The CDR3 nucleotides read TGCAGTGCTAGAGGGAGGAGAGCCAAAAACATTCAGTACTTC. Protein product: CSARGRRAKNIQYF.